The 9 T cell receptor beta chains below all came from one sample that was sequenced in a study of blood T cells in healthy people across ages. A second roughly 6 to 12 cycle PCR used barcoded and J-beta primers. MiXCR, applied by TCRdb to the 5' RACE reads, yields one record per CDR3 protein. This table holds about a million distinct CDR3 sequences, approximately 50% found once. Sequenced input: blood. The receptors were sampled from a woman in her sixties or seventies in good health.

This clonotype has just a few counts. This chain uses TRBV29-1 with TRBJ1-5; a possible D gene is TRBD1 (6 bases). The V and J ends lost 6 bases and 5 bases respectively, with 14 bases between them. CDR1 is SQVTM, CDR2 ANQGSEA, per germline. This CDR3 contains 13 residues. CDR3 in amino acids: CSVQGQVDQPQHF. CDR3 nucleotide sequence: TGCAGCGTCCAGGGGCAAGTCGATCAGCCCCAGCATTTT.

The chain combines TRBV2 with TRBJ2-3; D possibly corresponds to TRBD2 (6 bases). Trimming shortened V by 7 bases and J by 2 bases, and 16 bases separated the two germline ends. Germline V gives CDR1 SNHLY, CDR2 FYNNEI. The CDR3 has 15 residues. The CDR3 loop is CASKGTGVNTDTQYF. CDR3 DNA sequence: TGTGCCAGCAAGGGTACGGGGGTAAACACAGATACGCAGTATTTT.

This clonotype was seen at least ten times. The V call is TRBV28, the J call TRBJ1-5; no reliable D call. Per germline, CDR1 MDHEN and CDR2 SYDVKM. V lost 6 bases, J lost 4 bases, and 13 bases lay in between. The CDR3 is made up of 14 amino acids. The CDR3 DNA reads as TGTGCCAGCAGACGCACTCCGGGTAATCAGCCCCAGCATTTT. Its protein is CASRRTPGNQPQHF.

This chain joins TRBV27 and TRBJ2-1, with TRBD1 matching 8 bases. V shed 6 bases, J shed 3 bases, and the junction held 4 bases outside the gene matches. The CDR3 consists of 14 residues. Germline V lookup: CDR1 MNHEY, CDR2 SMNVEV (reference sequence). Here the CDR3 reads CASRRQGLYNEQFF. CDR3 DNA sequence: TGTGCCAGCAGGAGACAGGGGCTCTACAATGAGCAGTTCTTC.

There are many counts of this clonotype. J is TRBJ2-7 and V is TRBV3-1; 7 bases align to TRBD2. V was clipped by 0 bases and J by 4 bases; unmatched bases: 6. The CDR3 is 15 residues long. Germline V gives CDR1 LGHDT, CDR2 YNNKEL (reference sequence). CDR3 in DNA: TGTGCCAGCAGCCAAGAAGGAGGGACTATTTACGAGCAGTACTTC. Its protein is CASSQEGGTIYEQYF.

This clonotype occurred a few times. The chain combines TRBV27 with TRBJ2-4, with TRBD2 identical over 10 bases. The assigned J gene may be wrong: the sequence end matches TRBJ2-7 better. The CDR3 is 15 residues long. Germline assignment: CDR1 MNHEY and CDR2 SMNVEV (reference sequence). CDR3 DNA sequence: TGTGCCACATCCTTTGAGCTAGCGGGAGCCTACGAGCAGTACTTC. It encodes CATSFELAGAYEQYF.

This clonotype was seen a few times. The CDR3 spells CSAAPGTGDQGYTF. Written as DNA, the CDR3 is TGCAGTGCTGCCCCCGGGACAGGGGACCAGGGCTACACCTTC. The J gene is TRBJ1-2, the V gene TRBV20-1; 10 bases are a match to TRBD1. The CDR3 runs to 14 residues. Looked up from germline, CDR1 is DFQATT and CDR2 is SNEGSKA (reference sequence). The V segment lost 5 bases and the J segment 8 bases; nucleotides outside the gene matches: 11.

V and J are TRBV24-1 and TRBJ1-2; D uncertain. The CDR3 has 13 amino acids. In germline, CDR1 is KGHDR, CDR2 SFDVKD. V was clipped by 4 bases and J by 4 bases, with 9 bases between them. The CDR3 loop reads CATSEPFGYGYTF. DNA of the CDR3: TGTGCCACCAGTGAGCCCTTTGGCTATGGCTACACCTTC.

This clonotype was detected only a few times. This rearrangement joins TRBV6-2 or TRBV6-3 to TRBJ2-5; tentatively, D is TRBD2 (7 bases). Germline V gene lookup returns CDR1 MNHEY and CDR2 SVGEGT. The V gene lost 6 bases and the J gene lost 5 bases, with 13 bases spanning the gap. This CDR3 spans 13 amino acids. This CDR3 is CASRGGAQETQYF. CDR3 nucleotides: TGTGCCAGCAGAGGGGGGGCGCAGGAGACCCAGTACTTC.